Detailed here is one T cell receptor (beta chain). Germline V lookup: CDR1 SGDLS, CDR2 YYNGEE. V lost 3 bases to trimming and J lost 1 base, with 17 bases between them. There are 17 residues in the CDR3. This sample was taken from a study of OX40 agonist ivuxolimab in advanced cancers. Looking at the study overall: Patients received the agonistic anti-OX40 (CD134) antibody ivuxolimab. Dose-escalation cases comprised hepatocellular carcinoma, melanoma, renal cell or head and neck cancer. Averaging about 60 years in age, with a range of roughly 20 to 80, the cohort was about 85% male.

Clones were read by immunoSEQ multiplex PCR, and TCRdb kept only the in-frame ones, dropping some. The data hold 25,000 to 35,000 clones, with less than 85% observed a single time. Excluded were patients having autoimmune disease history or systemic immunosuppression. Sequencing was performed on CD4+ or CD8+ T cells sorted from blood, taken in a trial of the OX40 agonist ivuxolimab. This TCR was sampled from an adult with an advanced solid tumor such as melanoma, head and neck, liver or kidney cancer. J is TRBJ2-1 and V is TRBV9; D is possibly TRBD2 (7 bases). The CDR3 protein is CASSAPPEGGSYNEQFF. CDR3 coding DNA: TGTGCCAGCAGCGCCCCTCCGGAGGGGGGGTCCTACAATGAGCAGTTCTTC.